Presented here are 7 T cell receptor beta chains from one specimen sequenced in a study of response to subunit inactivated influenza vaccine. TCRdb itself ran the RT-PCR reads through MiXCR, one entry per CDR3 protein. The table lists about 540,000 distinct CDR3 sequences, approximately 24% of them singletons. A further study also used this sample, focusing on T cells expressing NK-cell markers. In that study: Production of TCR beta cDNA relied on 5'RACE template switching with UMIs.

The sequenced sample was CD4+ T cells sorted from PBMCs, obtained approximately 13 days after vaccination. These receptors originate from a man aged 45 to 65 who received an inactivated influenza vaccine.

This clonotype was counted between two and nine times. The V gene is TRBV18, the J gene TRBJ1-1; D not resolved. CDR3 size: 14 residues. Germline V lookup: CDR1 KGHSH, CDR2 LQKENI. The V end lost 2 bases, the J end lost 5 bases, and 12 bases lay between the germline ends. The DNA for the CDR3 is TGTGCCAGCTCACCATCCATGGCGGGGACTGAAGCTTTCTTT. It is translated as CASSPSMAGTEAFF.

V gene TRBV5-1 combines with J gene TRBJ2-1; 10 bases align to TRBD2. This CDR3 contains 15 residues. Germline V lookup: CDR1 SGHRS, CDR2 YFSETQ. V lost 0 bases to trimming and J lost 10 bases; unmatched junction nucleotides: 7. The chain's CDR3 is CASSLVSGGPGEQFF. The CDR3 DNA reads TGCGCCAGCAGCTTGGTTAGCGGGGGGCCCGGGGAGCAGTTCTTC.

The rearrangement joins TRBV11-1 to TRBJ2-1, with 8 bases that match TRBD2. J was trimmed by 3 bases and V by 9 bases; bases with no gene match: 1. The CDR3 runs 12 residues. Per germline, CDR1 SGHAT and CDR2 FQDESV (reference sequence). CDR3 residues: CASGTSYNEQFF. DNA of the CDR3: TGTGCCAGTGGGACTAGCTACAATGAGCAGTTCTTC.

This clonotype has only one observation. The rearrangement links TRBV6-1 to TRBJ2-2; D possibly matches TRBD1 or TRBD2 (5 bases each). The germline V gene has CDR1 MNHNS and CDR2 SASEGT. V was cut by 2 bases and J by 6 bases, with 10 bases left in between. The CDR3 has 14 amino acids. The CDR3 sequence is CASSELGVAGELFF. The DNA of the CDR3 is TGTGCCAGCAGTGAATTGGGGGTGGCCGGGGAGCTGTTTTTT.

In its sample, this clonotype was seen a few times. J is TRBJ2-3 and V is TRBV11-2; 14 bases map to TRBD2. Germline V gene lookup returns CDR1 SGHAT and CDR2 FQNNGV. V was pared by 5 bases and J by 5 bases, with 6 bases of the junction left unmatched. CDR3 length: 16 residues. CDR3 in DNA: TGTGCCAGCAGCCCAAGACTAGCGGGGGGGTTAGATACGCAGTATTTT. Its protein product is CASSPRLAGGLDTQYF. The complete variable domain, with remaining parts taken from reference TRBV11-2 and TRBJ2-3, reads EAGVAQSPRYKIIEKRQSVAFWCNPISGHATLYWYQQILGQGPKLLIQFQNNGVVDDSQLPKDRFSAERLKGVDSTLKIQPAKLEDSAVYLCASSPRLAGGLDTQYFGPGTRLTVL.

The chain links TRBV12-5 to TRBJ1-3; D might be TRBD1 (6 bases). CDR1 and CDR2 (germline): LGHNT, FRNRAP. This CDR3 has 14 amino acids. Trimming pared 7 bases from V and 2 bases from J, leaving 12 bases between. The CDR3 DNA is TGTGCTAGTGCCTCGGGGGCGGCTGGAAACACCATATATTTT. This sequence encodes CASASGAAGNTIYF.

This chain links TRBV5-5 with TRBJ1-4, with 7 bases lining up with TRBD1. This CDR3 has 15 amino acids. Germline V lookup: CDR1 SGHKS, CDR2 YYEKEE (reference sequence). The V segment lost 3 bases and the J segment 4 bases; nucleotides outside the gene matches: 6. This chain's CDR3 is CASSSDRLNNEKLFF. CDR3 nucleotides: TGTGCCAGCAGCTCGGACAGGCTTAATAATGAAAAACTGTTTTTT.